A selection of T cell receptor beta chains follows, all from one sample in a study of T cell responses to AZD1222 COVID-19 vaccine. Generated by immunoSEQ multiplex PCR, the TCRdb table keeps only in-frame clones and is missing some. The data show around 58,000 clones, about 86% seen once. Sequences were derived from peripheral blood, sampled on day 0 of AZD1222 vaccination. These receptors all come from an adult in good health. The CDR3 runs from the conserved cysteine through the conserved F or W. D genes are given only for firm matches. Size tells how often a clone was seen (once, few, many) or the class of an expanded clone, and some rows leave it out.

>13|-|TRBJ2-2|TRBD1|TRBV30
TGTGCCTGGAGTAAACAGGGGTACGGGGAGCTGTTTTTT
CAWSKQGYGELFF
>15|-|TRBJ1-3|-|TRBV19
TGTGCCAGTAGTATACCAGGGTCCTCTGGAAACACCATATATTTT
CASSIPGSSGNTIYF
>18|-|TRBJ2-7|-|TRBV19
TGTGCCAGTACCGCCGGCCCCGGGACAGGGACTAGGAGCTACGAGCAGTACTTC
CASTAGPGTGTRSYEQYF
>16|-|TRBJ2-2|-|TRBV6-2/TRBV6-3
TGTGCCAGCAGCCCAATTAGCGGCTCGAACACCGGGGAGCTGTTTTTT
CASSPISGSNTGELFF
>15|-|TRBJ1-6|-|TRBV28
TGTGCCAGCAGTTCCCTGACAGGCACCGGGACACCCCTCCACTTT
CASSSLTGTGTPLHF
>14|-|TRBJ1-2|TRBD1|TRBV5-1
TGCGCCAGCAGCTTGTGGACAGGGGGGGATGGCTACACCTTC
CASSLWTGGDGYTF
>13|-|TRBJ2-4|TRBD2|TRBV6-1
TGTGCCAGCAGTGAAGCAGGGAGGGACATTCAGTACTTC
CASSEAGRDIQYF
>18|once|TRBJ2-5|-|TRBV9
TGTGCCAGCAGCGTAGGTGCTTCGGGGGCAGGGGGCCAAGAGACCCAGTACTTC
CASSVGASGAGGQETQYF
>12|few|TRBJ2-2|-|TRBV29-1
TGCAGCGTTGGGACAGTCACCGGGGAGCTGTTTTTT
CSVGTVTGELFF
>15|-|TRBJ2-7|TRBD1|TRBV27
TGTGCCAGCAGTTCCCGGACAGGGGGCATTTACGAGCAGTACTTC
CASSSRTGGIYEQYF
>16|-|TRBJ2-7|TRBD2|TRBV5-4
TGTGCCAGCAGCCCGGGACTAGCGGGGGCCTCCTACGAGCAGTACTTC
CASSPGLAGASYEQYF
>16|-|TRBJ2-5|TRBD2|TRBV10-2
TGCGCCAGCAGTGAGTCGAGAAGCGGGACTCGCGGGACCCAGTACTTC
CASSESRSGTRGTQYF
>15|-|TRBJ2-5|-|TRBV29-1
TGCAGCGTTGTCCAGGGAACGGTATACCAAGAGACCCAGTACTTC
CSVVQGTVYQETQYF
>14|-|TRBJ1-5|-|TRBV28
TGTGCCAGCAGTTTTGTGGGGAAAAATCAGCCCCAGCATTTT
CASSFVGKNQPQHF
>16|-|TRBJ2-1|-|TRBV6-1
TGTGCCAGCAGTGAAAGGGTCGGGGCATCCTACAATGAGCAGTTCTTC
CASSERVGASYNEQFF